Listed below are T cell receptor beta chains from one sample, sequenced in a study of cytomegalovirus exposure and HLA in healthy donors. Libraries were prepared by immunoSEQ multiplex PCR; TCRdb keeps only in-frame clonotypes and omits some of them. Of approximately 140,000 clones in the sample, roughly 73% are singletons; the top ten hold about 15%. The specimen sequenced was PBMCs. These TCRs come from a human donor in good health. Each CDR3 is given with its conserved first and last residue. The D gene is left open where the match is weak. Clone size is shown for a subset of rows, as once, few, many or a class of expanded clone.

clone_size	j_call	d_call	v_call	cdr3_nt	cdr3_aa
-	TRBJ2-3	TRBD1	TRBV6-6	TGTGCCAGCAGTTACATAATACAGGGGCCCCACGATACGCAGTATTTT	CASSYIIQGPHDTQYF
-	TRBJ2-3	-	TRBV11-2	TGTGCCAGCAGCTTAGCGGCTAGCGAAGGAGATACGCAGTATTTT	CASSLAASEGDTQYF
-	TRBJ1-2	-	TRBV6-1	TGTGCCAGCAGTGAAGCGCTGGGGAGTACAGGGTACGGCTACCCCTTC	CASSEALGSTGYGYPF
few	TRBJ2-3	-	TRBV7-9	TGTGCCAGCAGCTTAACAAGCCGGGGAGGAATAGATACGCAGTATTTT	CASSLTSRGGIDTQYF
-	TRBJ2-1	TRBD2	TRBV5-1	TGCGCCAGCAGCTTGGGCGGGAGCTACTACAATGAGCAGTTCTTC	CASSLGGSYYNEQFF
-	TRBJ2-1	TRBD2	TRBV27	TGTGCCAGCAAGACTAGCGGGACCTACAATGAGCAGTTCTTC	CASKTSGTYNEQFF
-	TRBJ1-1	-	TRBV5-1	TGCGCCAGCAGCACGAGCAACACTGAAGCTTTCTTT	CASSTSNTEAFF
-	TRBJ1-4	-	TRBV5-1	TGCGCCAGCAGCCCGTCCACTAATGAAAAACTGTTTTTT	CASSPSTNEKLFF
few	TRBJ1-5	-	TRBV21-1	TGTGCCAGCAGCAAAGCTGAGCAGCCCCAGCATTTT	CASSKAEQPQHF
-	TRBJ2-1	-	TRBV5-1	TGCGCCAGCAGCTTGGACACCTACAATGAGCAGTTCTTC	CASSLDTYNEQFF
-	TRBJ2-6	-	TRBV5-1	TGCGCCAGCAGCTCGAGCTCTGGGGCCAACGTCCTGACTTTC	CASSSSSGANVLTF
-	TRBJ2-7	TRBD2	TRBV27	TGTGCCAGCAGTAACATGGGACTAGCGGGAGGGTTACAGTACTTC	CASSNMGLAGGLQYF
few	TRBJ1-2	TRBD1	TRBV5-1	TGCGCCAGCAGCTTGGGGACAGGTTATGGCTACACCTTC	CASSLGTGYGYTF
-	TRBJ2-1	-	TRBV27	TGTGCCAGCAGTTTAGGGGAGACTGGGGTTTCCTACAATGAGCAGTTCTTC	CASSLGETGVSYNEQFF
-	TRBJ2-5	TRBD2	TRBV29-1	TGCAGCGCTCCCCCTAGCGGGGCAGTCGGCGGGACCCAGTACTTC	CSAPPSGAVGGTQYF
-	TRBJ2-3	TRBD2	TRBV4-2	TGTGCCAGCAGCCAAGATTCCACTAGCGGGGGTAGCACAGATACGCAGTATTTT	CASSQDSTSGGSTDTQYF
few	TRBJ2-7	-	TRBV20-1	TGCAGTGCTAGAGTCGGCTACGAGCAGTACTTC	CSARVGYEQYF
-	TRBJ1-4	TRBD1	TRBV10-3	TGTGCCATCAGTACAGGGGCAACTAATGAAAAACTGTTTTTT	CAISTGATNEKLFF
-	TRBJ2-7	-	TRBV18	TGTGCCAGCTCACCGGCTAGTGCTGTATCCTACGAGCAGTACTTC	CASSPASAVSYEQYF
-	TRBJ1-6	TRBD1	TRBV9	TGTGCCAGCAGCGTTGACAGGGTGAATTCACCCCTCCACTTT	CASSVDRVNSPLHF
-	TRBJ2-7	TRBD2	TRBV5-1	TGCGCCAGCAGCCTGGGACTAGCTCACGAGCAGTACTTC	CASSLGLAHEQYF
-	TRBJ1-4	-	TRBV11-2	TGTGCCAGCAGTCCGAGACTGGCGAATAATGAAAAACTGTTTTTT	CASSPRLANNEKLFF
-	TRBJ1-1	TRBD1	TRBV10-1	TGCGCCAGCAGTGAGTCGATCGGGACAGGGGGTAGGACTGAAGCTTTCTTT	CASSESIGTGGRTEAFF
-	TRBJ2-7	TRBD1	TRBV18	TGTGCCAGCTCACCCGGGACAGCCCCCTACGAGCAGTACTTC	CASSPGTAPYEQYF
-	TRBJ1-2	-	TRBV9	TGTGCCAGCTCCCACGGGGGAGAGGCTAACTATGGCTACACCTTC	CASSHGGEANYGYTF
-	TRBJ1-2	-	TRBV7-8	TGTGCCAGCAGCTCAGGACTCCTAGGGGGCTATGGCTACACCTTC	CASSSGLLGGYGYTF
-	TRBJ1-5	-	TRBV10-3	TGTGCCATCAGTGAAGTGTTAGGGGCTCAGCAGCCTCAGCATTTT	CAISEVLGAQQPQHF
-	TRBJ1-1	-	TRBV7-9	TGTGCCAGCAGCTTAGGAGGGCTTGGCACTGAAGCTTTCTTT	CASSLGGLGTEAFF
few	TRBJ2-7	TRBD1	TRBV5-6	TGTGCCAGCAGCGCCTGGGGGACAGGGGGACTTTACGAGCAGTACTTC	CASSAWGTGGLYEQYF
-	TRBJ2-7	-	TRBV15	TGTGCCACCGGTGGGGTGGCGGGTTACGAGCAGTACTTC	CATGGVAGYEQYF
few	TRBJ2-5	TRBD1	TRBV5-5	TGTGCCAGCAGCAAGGGACAGGGATGGGAGACCCAGTACTTC	CASSKGQGWETQYF
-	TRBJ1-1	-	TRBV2	TGTGCCAGCAGCGGTGAGGAGTGGGAAGCTTTCTTT	CASSGEEWEAFF
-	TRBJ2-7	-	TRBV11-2	TGTGCCAGCAGCTTATGGGCTTCCTACGAGCAGTACTTC	CASSLWASYEQYF
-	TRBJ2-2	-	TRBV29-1	TGCAGCGTTGTACTTTTGACTCGAGGGATTAACACCGGGGAGCTGTTTTTT	CSVVLLTRGINTGELFF
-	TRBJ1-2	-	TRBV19	TGTGCCAGTGCCGCGGGCATCTTTAACTATGGCTACACCTTC	CASAAGIFNYGYTF
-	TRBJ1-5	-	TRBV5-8	TGTGCCAGCAGCTTGAGAATGACAGTGCTTGGGCCCCAGCATTTT	CASSLRMTVLGPQHF
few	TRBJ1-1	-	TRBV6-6	TGTGCCAGCAGTACAAACACTGAAGCTTTCTTT	CASSTNTEAFF
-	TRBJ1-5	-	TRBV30	TGTGCCTGGAATTCGGTCTCGGGGCAGCCCCAGCATTTT	CAWNSVSGQPQHF
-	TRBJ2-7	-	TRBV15	TGTGCCACCAGCCGAACAGGGATTCTGGACGAGCAGTACTTC	CATSRTGILDEQYF
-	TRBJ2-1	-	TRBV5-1	TGCGCCAGCAGCTGGCCTGGGACATCCAATGAGCAGTTCTTC	CASSWPGTSNEQFF
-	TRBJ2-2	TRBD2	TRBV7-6	TGTGCCAGCAGCTTAATTGCGGGAGACACCGGGGAGCTGTTTTTT	CASSLIAGDTGELFF
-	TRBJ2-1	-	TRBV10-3	TGTGCCATCAGTGATCAGGAATTTTCCTACAATGAGCAGTTCTTC	CAISDQEFSYNEQFF
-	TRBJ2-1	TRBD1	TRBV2	TGTGCCAGCAGTGAAGTAGGGGGCCATGAGCAGTTCTTC	CASSEVGGHEQFF
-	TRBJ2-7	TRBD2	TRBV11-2	TGTGCCAGCAGCTCACACAGCCCGGGGGGGTCGTCCTACGAGCAGTACTTC	CASSSHSPGGSSYEQYF
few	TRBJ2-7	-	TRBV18	TGTGCCAGCTCACCATACGCGGGACAGACCTACGAGCAGTACTTC	CASSPYAGQTYEQYF
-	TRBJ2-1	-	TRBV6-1	TGTGCCAGCAGTGAAAGGTGGGCGGGTTACAATGAGCAGTTCTTC	CASSERWAGYNEQFF
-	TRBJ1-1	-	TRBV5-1	TGCGCCAGCAGCCTAGCTACGACCAAGAACACTGAAGCTTTCTTT	CASSLATTKNTEAFF
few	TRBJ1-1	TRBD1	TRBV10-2	TGCGCCAGCAGTGAAATGGACAGGGTAAGGGCTTTCTTT	CASSEMDRVRAFF
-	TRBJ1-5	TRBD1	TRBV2	TGTGCCAGCACCTTGGGACAGGATCAGCCCCAGCATTTT	CASTLGQDQPQHF
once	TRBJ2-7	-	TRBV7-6	TGTGCCAGCAGCTTACAACCCACGGGGGTGGGAGAGCAGTACTTC	CASSLQPTGVGEQYF
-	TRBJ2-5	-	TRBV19	TGTGCCAGTAGTATAGATCGGGGTAGGATGGAGACCCAGTACTTC	CASSIDRGRMETQYF
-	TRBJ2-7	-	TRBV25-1	TGTGCCAGCAGTGAATTGGGGGCACACGAGCAGTACTTC	CASSELGAHEQYF
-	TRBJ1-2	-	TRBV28	TGTGCCAGCAGTTTTCTGACAGGCCTCCTAGACTATGGCTACACCTTC	CASSFLTGLLDYGYTF
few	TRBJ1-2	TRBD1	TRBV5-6	TGTGCCAGCAGCTTGGGGACAGGGGGCGGCTACACCTTC	CASSLGTGGGYTF
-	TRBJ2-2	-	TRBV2	TGTGCCTCGAGACCGGGCGGGGAGCTGTTTTTT	CASRPGGELFF